This is a list of T cell receptor beta chains from one sample in a study of blood T cell repertoires in COVID-19. The assay was immunoSEQ multiplex PCR, and TCRdb's table has in-frame clones only and misses some. The repertoire includes approximately 280,000 clones, 80% to 95% of them detected once, and roughly 7% sits in the top ten. Material for sequencing was peripheral blood. The receptor set was obtained from a woman under 40 with COVID-19, enrolled during active disease. Both conserved end residues are part of each CDR3. D genes are given only for firm matches. The listing skips clone size in some rows; elsewhere it reads once, few, many or a size class.

>.|12|TRBV2|.|TRBJ2-5
TGTGCCAGCAGTGGTACAGGGAGGGCCCAGTACTTC
CASSGTGRAQYF
>.|16|TRBV5-1|TRBD1|TRBJ1-2
TGCGCCAGCAGCCCTCAGACAGGGGGCGCATTCTATGGCTACACCTTC
CASSPQTGGAFYGYTF
>.|11|TRBV9|.|TRBJ1-1
TGTGCCAGCAGCCCCTGGCCTGAAGCTTTCTTT
CASSPWPEAFF
>.|17|TRBV4-3|TRBD1|TRBJ1-6
TGCGCCAGCAGCCAAGGGACAGGGATCTCCTATAATTCACCCCTCCACTTT
CASSQGTGISYNSPLHF
>.|18|TRBV6-2/TRBV6-3|.|TRBJ2-1
TGTGCCAGCAGTTACTCGAGTTGGCGGTCAAGTGCCTACAATGAGCAGTTCTTC
CASSYSSWRSSAYNEQFF
>.|16|TRBV3-1/TRBV3-2|TRBD2|TRBJ2-1
TGTGCCAGCAGCCAACCGGGACTAGCGGGAGTCGATGAGCAGTTCTTC
CASSQPGLAGVDEQFF
>.|15|TRBV9|.|TRBJ2-1
TGTGCCAGCAGCCCTTGGTTGAGCTCCTACAATGAGCAGTTCTTC
CASSPWLSSYNEQFF
>.|13|TRBV6-5|.|TRBJ2-7
TGTGCCAGCATTCCGACAGGCATATACGAGCAGTACTTC
CASIPTGIYEQYF
>.|14|TRBV5-1|TRBD2|TRBJ2-7
TGCGCCAGCAGCACACTAGCGGAGGACTACGAGCAGTACTTC
CASSTLAEDYEQYF
>.|13|TRBV19|.|TRBJ1-5
TGTGCCAGTACCTACCAACCAGGGCAGCCCCAGCATTTT
CASTYQPGQPQHF
>.|13|TRBV6-5|.|TRBJ2-1
TGTGCCAGCACTTCGGGACTCTTGAATGAGCAGTTCTTC
CASTSGLLNEQFF
>.|16|TRBV19|TRBD1|TRBJ1-5
TGTGCCAGCAAAACCACCGGGACAGCCCTCAATCAGCCCCAGCATTTT
CASKTTGTALNQPQHF
>.|14|TRBV4-1|.|TRBJ1-1
TGCGCCAGCAGCCAAGAATCGCAGGGCTGGGAAGCTTTCTTT
CASSQESQGWEAFF
>.|13|TRBV4-1|.|TRBJ2-1
TGCGCCAGCAGCCGGGCAGGGTACAATGAGCAGTTCTTC
CASSRAGYNEQFF
>.|12|TRBV12-3/TRBV12-4|TRBD1|TRBJ1-2
TGTGCCAGCAAGCGACAGGGGGCTGGCTACACCTTC
CASKRQGAGYTF
>.|13|TRBV19|.|TRBJ1-4
TGTGCCAGTAGTATAGCAGGGGATGAAAAACTGTTTTTT
CASSIAGDEKLFF
>.|13|TRBV15|.|TRBJ2-7
TGTGCCACCAGCCCGAGGCGCGGGTACGAGCAGTACTTC
CATSPRRGYEQYF
>once|14|TRBV6-2/TRBV6-3|.|TRBJ2-1
TGTGCCAGCAGTTTAGGGAGCAGCCGGAATGAGCAGTTCTTC
CASSLGSSRNEQFF
>.|13|TRBV27|.|TRBJ1-1
TGTGCCAGCGCCGGGAGGGGGGCGATTGAAGCTTTCTTT
CASAGRGAIEAFF
>.|12|TRBV5-4|.|TRBJ1-1
TGTGCCAGCAGCCTACGGTACACTGAAGCTTTCTTT
CASSLRYTEAFF
>.|15|TRBV5-1|.|TRBJ1-5
TGCGCCAGCAGCTTGGGCGGCAGGGCCCATCAGCCCCAGCATTTT
CASSLGGRAHQPQHF
>.|12|TRBV29-1|TRBD1|TRBJ2-1
TGCAGCGGGGGGACAGGGTATGGTGAGCAGTTCTTC
CSGGTGYGEQFF
>few|13|TRBV6-4|.|TRBJ2-1
TGTGCCAGCAGTGTGGGCCCGTCCAATGAGCAGTTCTTC
CASSVGPSNEQFF
>.|13|TRBV10-3|.|TRBJ1-4
TGTGCCATCAGTGAGACTCCGACAGCAAGTCTGTTTTTT
CAISETPTASLFF
>.|13|TRBV5-4|.|TRBJ1-1
TGTGCCAGCAGCGTTAATCTGAACACTGAAGCTTTCTTT
CASSVNLNTEAFF
>.|14|TRBV6-5|.|TRBJ1-1
TGTGCCAGCAGTTACGAAGCGGGGGACACTGAAGCTTTCTTT
CASSYEAGDTEAFF
>.|14|TRBV19|.|TRBJ1-1
TGTGCCAGTAGTGACCGGGGCGGGGATACTGAAGCTTTCTTT
CASSDRGGDTEAFF
>many|15|TRBV19|.|TRBJ1-1
TGTGCCAGTAGTATAAGAAGGGGAATCTCCACTGAAGCTTTCTTT
CASSIRRGISTEAFF
>.|13|TRBV7-9|TRBD1|TRBJ1-2
TGTGCCAGCAGCTTAGCCAGGGGGAGAGGCTACACCTTC
CASSLARGRGYTF
>once|16|TRBV9|TRBD2|TRBJ2-3
TGTGCCAGCAGCGTAGGCGCTAGCGGGAGTTCAGATACGCAGTATTTT
CASSVGASGSSDTQYF
>.|15|TRBV6-5|.|TRBJ1-6
TGTGCCAGCAGTCCCCAGGGCGCGGGGAATTCACCCCTCCACTTT
CASSPQGAGNSPLHF
>.|12|TRBV7-9|.|TRBJ2-7
TGTGCCAGCAGCTTAGAGCCCTACGGGCAGTACTTC
CASSLEPYGQYF
>.|15|TRBV13|.|TRBJ2-1
TGTGCCAGCAGCTCTGGTACGGGGACCTACAATGAGCAGTTCTTC
CASSSGTGTYNEQFF
>.|14|TRBV5-1|.|TRBJ2-1
TGCGCCAGCAGCTTGCTCGGTCCTAACAATGAGCAGTTCTTC
CASSLLGPNNEQFF
>.|13|TRBV4-1|.|TRBJ2-1
TGCGCCAGCAGCCCGAGCTCCTACAATGAGCAGTTCTTC
CASSPSSYNEQFF
>.|16|TRBV19|.|TRBJ1-1
TGTGCCAGTAGTATTTCTACACGACGGAAGCTCAGGGAAGCTTTCTTT
CASSISTRRKLREAFF
>.|11|TRBV27|.|TRBJ1-1
TGTGCCACCCTAAGCCTCACTGAAGCTTTCTTT
CATLSLTEAFF
>.|16|TRBV23-1|TRBD2|TRBJ2-3
TGCGCCAGCATCCCGACTAGCGGGAGAGGCACAGATACGCAGTATTTT
CASIPTSGRGTDTQYF
>.|11|TRBV12-3/TRBV12-4|.|TRBJ1-2
TGTGCCAGCACGCAGGGTGGCGGCTACACCTTC
CASTQGGGYTF
>once|14|TRBV10-3|.|TRBJ1-5
TGTGCCATCAGTCGACCAGGGGCGGATCAGCCCCAGCATTTT
CAISRPGADQPQHF
>.|14|TRBV5-5|TRBD1|TRBJ2-5
TGTGCCAGCAGTTCGGTAGGGGGCCCAGAGACCCAGTACTTC
CASSSVGGPETQYF
>.|14|TRBV2|TRBD1|TRBJ2-7
TGTGCCAGCAGGACCCGGGACAGGGTCTACGAGCAGTACTTC
CASRTRDRVYEQYF
>.|12|TRBV3-1/TRBV3-2|TRBD1|TRBJ1-1
TGTGCCAGCAGCCCTCGGACAGGGGATTTTTTCTTT
CASSPRTGDFFF
>.|16|TRBV27|.|TRBJ1-5
TGTGCCAGCAGCCCTAGAGGGGGGGCCTTCAATCAGCCCCAGCATTTT
CASSPRGGAFNQPQHF
>.|16|TRBV18|.|TRBJ1-1
TGTGCCAGCTCACCAAGTTTGGGGGGTAGGCGGACTGAAGCTTTCTTT
CASSPSLGGRRTEAFF
>.|15|TRBV5-1|.|TRBJ1-1
TGCGCCAGCAGCCCTGGAGGGACTCCCGGCACTGAAGCTTTCTTT
CASSPGGTPGTEAFF
>.|13|TRBV4-3|TRBD1|TRBJ1-4
TGCGCCAGCAGCCAAGAGGGCAGGGGGAAACTGTTTTTT
CASSQEGRGKLFF
>.|13|TRBV25-1|.|TRBJ2-3
TGTGCCAGCAGTTGGACTAGCACAGATACGCAGTATTTT
CASSWTSTDTQYF
>.|14|TRBV28|.|TRBJ2-7
TGTGCCAGCACCTCCCGAAGGGGTGCCCACGAGCAGTACTTC
CASTSRRGAHEQYF
>.|16|TRBV4-1|TRBD1|TRBJ2-7
TGCGCCAGCAGCCCGGTCGACCGGACAGGGCTATACGAGCAGTACTTC
CASSPVDRTGLYEQYF
>.|12|TRBV30|TRBD1|TRBJ1-2
TGTGCCTGGAGTCTTACAGGGGATGGCTACACCTTC
CAWSLTGDGYTF
>.|15|TRBV7-2|TRBD1|TRBJ1-3
TGTGCCAGCAGCTTGGACAGGTTCTCTGGAAACACCATATATTTT
CASSLDRFSGNTIYF
>.|15|TRBV5-5|TRBD1|TRBJ2-7
TGTGCCAGCAGCTCGTCGGGACAGGGCACCTACGAGCAGTACTTC
CASSSSGQGTYEQYF
>.|14|TRBV18|TRBD1|TRBJ1-2
TGTGCCAGCTCACCATACAGGGGGGAAGATGGCTACACCTTC
CASSPYRGEDGYTF
>.|16|TRBV5-4|TRBD2|TRBJ2-2
TGTGCCAGCAGCTCCGGAACTAGCGGTAACACCGGGGAGCTGTTTTTT
CASSSGTSGNTGELFF
>.|14|TRBV10-2|.|TRBJ1-4
TGCGCCAGCAGTGAAGTCAGCGCTAATGAAAAACTGTTTTTT
CASSEVSANEKLFF
>.|12|TRBV12-3/TRBV12-4|.|TRBJ2-1
TGTGCCAGCAGCCGCTCAGTCGGGGGTCAGTTCTTC
CASSRSVGGQFF
>.|17|TRBV15|TRBD2|TRBJ2-7
TGTGCCACCAGCAACCCCCCGGGAGCTAGCGGCGCCTACGAGCAGTACTTC
CATSNPPGASGAYEQYF
>once|12|TRBV29-1|.|TRBJ2-3
TGCAGCGTTGCCCAGTTCACAGATACGCAGTATTTT
CSVAQFTDTQYF
>.|16|TRBV10-1|.|TRBJ1-2
TGCGCCAGCAGTGAGCGGGGGAAGGTGACCCTCTTAGGCTACACCTTC
CASSERGKVTLLGYTF